The 24 T cell receptor beta chains below were found in one sample sequenced in a study of naive and memory T cell subsets. Two oligonucleotides, mixed equimolar, formed the beta constant-region primer covering TRBC1 and TRBC2. The ligated cDNA underwent four PCR rounds using SP2 and nested alpha and beta constant-region primers. TCRdb re-called the UMI-ligation and nested PCR reads through MiXCR, storing one row per CDR3 protein. The sample gives 85,000 or so distinct CDR3 sequences, around 9% of which show up once; 1.2% is in the top ten. Sequenced material: naive CD8+ T cells from blood. The receptors originated from a human donor in good health.

This chain links TRBV19 with TRBJ2-1; no clear D gene. CDR3 length: 15 amino acids. The germline gives CDR1 LNHDA, CDR2 SQIVND (reference sequence). V lost 1 base, J lost 0 bases, and 7 bases lay in between. The CDR3: CASSIGRSSYNEQFF. CDR3 DNA: TGTGCCAGTAGTATAGGCAGGAGCTCCTACAATGAGCAGTTCTTC.

The chain combines TRBV15 with TRBJ2-7, with D maybe TRBD2 (7 bases). The germline V and J ends were trimmed by 5 bases and 0 bases, with 14 bases remaining between them. The germline gives CDR1 LNHNV, CDR2 YYDKDF (reference sequence). The CDR3 is 15 residues long. The CDR3 spells CATSPGGGSSYEQYF. The CDR3, as DNA: TGTGCCACCAGCCCGGGGGGCGGTTCCTCCTACGAGCAGTACTTC.

In its sample, this clonotype was seen many times. The chain links TRBV25-1 to TRBJ2-7; perhaps TRBD2 as D (5 bases). Germline lookup yields CDR1 MGHDK and CDR2 SYGVNS. There are 12 residues in the CDR3. Between the trimmed V and J ends, which lost 7 bases and 2 bases, there was a span of 9 bases. The CDR3 coding sequence is TGTGCCAGCAAAATCGGGACCTACGAGCAGTACTTC. Protein: CASKIGTYEQYF.

Many counts were recorded for this clonotype. This CDR3 reads CASSWAVNTEAFF. Written as DNA, the CDR3 is TGTGCCAGTAGTTGGGCGGTGAACACTGAAGCTTTCTTT. The chain recombines TRBV19 with TRBJ1-1; D unresolved. The germline V gene has CDR1 LNHDA and CDR2 SQIVND (reference sequence). Trimming cost V 5 bases and J 0 bases, with 7 bases left between them. The CDR3 length is 13 residues.

The rearrangement uses TRBV29-1 and TRBJ2-7, with TRBD1 matching 8 bases. This CDR3 is 13 amino acids long. The trim removed 7 bases at V and 2 bases at J, leaving 7 bases unmatched. The germline CDR1 and CDR2 sequences are SQVTM and ANQGSEA. The CDR3, as DNA: TGCAGCGGCGGTCAGGGGGCACCCTACGAGCAGTACTTC. Translated: CSGGQGAPYEQYF.

Only a few counts were recorded for this clonotype. The V call is TRBV14, the J call TRBJ1-2; 12 bases map to TRBD1. This CDR3 has 15 residues. CDR1 is SGHDN, CDR2 FVKESK, per germline. J lost 8 bases, V lost 4 bases, and 8 bases had no gene match. CDR3 in amino acids: CASSRPGQGARGYTF. CDR3 nucleotides: TGTGCCAGCAGCCGTCCGGGACAGGGGGCACGCGGCTACACCTTC.

This rearrangement joins TRBV27 to TRBJ2-7, with D possibly TRBD1 on 6 matching bases. Trimming stripped 5 bases from V and 2 bases from J, with 16 bases between. CDR1 is MNHEY and CDR2 is SMNVEV in the germline V gene (reference sequence). The length of the CDR3 is 15 residues. This CDR3 reads CASSLTGNPAYEQYF. The CDR3 nucleotides read TGTGCCAGCAGTCTCACAGGGAATCCGGCCTACGAGCAGTACTTC.

This clonotype came up many times. The gene calls are TRBV27 and TRBJ2-5, with D unresolved. Germline values: CDR1 MNHEY, CDR2 SMNVEV (reference sequence). The CDR3 consists of 13 residues. With 1 base removed from V and 3 bases from J, the gap between germline ends came to 6 bases. CDR3 residues: CASSLFPEETQYF. Here the CDR3 DNA reads TGTGCCAGCAGTTTATTTCCCGAAGAGACCCAGTACTTC.

CDR3 protein: CSVVGRGDDEQYF. Here the CDR3 DNA reads TGCAGCGTTGTGGGCAGGGGGGATGACGAGCAGTACTTC. The genes are TRBV29-1 and TRBJ2-7; TRBD1 is a possible D gene (7 bases). The CDR3 covers 13 residues. Trimming stripped 4 bases from V and 5 bases from J, with 15 bases between. Germline CDR1 is SQVTM and CDR2 is ANQGSEA.

V usage is TRBV29-1 and J usage is TRBJ2-5; D unclear. Trimming removed 4 bases at V and 3 bases at J, with 12 bases between. CDR1 is SQVTM and CDR2 is ANQGSEA in the germline V gene. The CDR3 loop spans 13 amino acids. The CDR3 is CSVVTPGEETQYF. The CDR3 region has the DNA TGCAGCGTTGTAACTCCCGGAGAAGAGACCCAGTACTTC.

This clonotype was counted only a few times. The chain combines TRBV29-1 with TRBJ2-2, with a possible D match to TRBD1 (6 bases). CDR1 and CDR2 (germline): SQVTM, ANQGSEA. The CDR3 has 15 amino acids. V gave up 5 bases and J gave up 1 base, with 14 bases separating them. The CDR3 nucleotides read TGCAGCGTTAAAGCGTGGGGACAGAACACCGGGGAGCTGTTTTTT. It translates to CSVKAWGQNTGELFF.

The chain recombines TRBV7-6 with TRBJ2-2; perhaps D is TRBD1 or TRBD2 (5 bases each). The CDR3 is 17 residues long. The V end was cut by 1 base, the J end by 0 bases, with 12 bases between. The germline V gene has CDR1 SGHVS and CDR2 FNYEAQ. CDR3 sequence reads: CASSLGRDGANTGELFF. CDR3 in DNA: TGTGCCAGCAGCTTAGGAAGGGACGGCGCGAACACCGGGGAGCTGTTTTTT.

This clonotype has a count of ten or more. V gene TRBV5-4 combines with J gene TRBJ2-1; D is unresolved. V was shortened by 3 bases and J by 6 bases, with 7 bases between the two germline ends. The germline gives CDR1 SGHNT, CDR2 YYREEE (reference sequence). The CDR3 loop spans 12 amino acids. CDR3 coding DNA: TGTGCCAGCAGCTGGACGAGCAATGAGCAGTTCTTC. Translating it yields CASSWTSNEQFF.

The chain has TRBV7-9 and TRBJ1-1; TRBD1 agrees at 9 bases. Germline V lookup: CDR1 SEHNR, CDR2 FQNEAQ (reference sequence). V shed 5 bases, J shed 0 bases, and the junction held 7 bases outside the gene matches. This CDR3 has 16 amino acids. CDR3 DNA sequence: TGTGCCAGCAGCGAACGGGGACAGGGTTTGAACACTGAAGCTTTCTTT. Residues: CASSERGQGLNTEAFF. Using reference TRBV7-9 and TRBJ1-1 for the parts outside the CDR3, the full variable domain is DTGVSQNPRHKITKRGQNVTFRCDPISEHNRLYWYRQTLGQGPEFLTYFQNEAQLEKSRLLSDRFSAERPKGSFSTLEIQRTEQGDSAMYLCASSERGQGLNTEAFFGQGTRLTVV.

This clonotype has ten or more counts. The genes are TRBV29-1 and TRBJ1-2; D gene unclear. Germline V gene lookup returns CDR1 SQVTM and CDR2 ANQGSEA. The CDR3 loop spans 12 amino acids. The ends were cut back, 5 bases at V and 8 bases at J, with 15 bases in the middle. The CDR3 region has the DNA TGCAGCGTTTACGGTACCCCGGCGGGCTACACCTTC. The encoded protein is CSVYGTPAGYTF.

This clonotype was seen a few times. V is TRBV4-3 and J is TRBJ2-3; 9 bases are a match to TRBD1. Trimming removed 4 bases from V and 2 bases from J; junction bases left unmatched: 10. The CDR3 consists of 17 residues. Germline V CDR1 and CDR2: LGHNA, YSLEER. In nucleotides, the CDR3 is TGCGCCAGCAGCCGCGACCTGACAGGGGGTTTCACAGATACGCAGTATTTT. It specifies CASSRDLTGGFTDTQYF.

V usage is TRBV20-1 and J usage is TRBJ2-7; D is uncertain. This CDR3 contains 12 residues. Germline CDR1 DFQATT, CDR2 SNEGSKA (reference sequence). Between the trimmed V and J ends, which lost 0 bases and 5 bases, there was a span of 8 bases. CDR3 nucleotides: TGCAGTGCTAGAGATGGCGGTCACGAGCAGTACTTC. Translating it yields CSARDGGHEQYF.

J is TRBJ2-5 and V is TRBV7-7, with TRBD2 matching 11 bases. In germline, CDR1 is SSHAT, CDR2 FNYEAQ (reference sequence). The V and J ends lost 5 bases and 1 base, in that order; junction bases with no gene match: 3. This CDR3 is 15 amino acids long. The CDR3 here is CASSRTSGLQETQYF. CDR3 DNA: TGTGCCAGCAGCCGGACTAGCGGGCTCCAAGAGACCCAGTACTTC.

This clonotype was counted ten times or more. CDR3 in amino acids: CSARAQVSSTDTQYF. As DNA, the CDR3 is TGCAGTGCCAGGGCGCAGGTATCAAGCACAGATACGCAGTATTTT. The chain recombines TRBV20-1 with TRBJ2-3; weak D call: TRBD1 (5 bases). Per the germline V gene, CDR1 is DFQATT and CDR2 is SNEGSKA (reference sequence). The length of the CDR3 is 15 residues. The ends were cut back, 6 bases at V and 0 bases at J, with 16 bases in the middle.

This clonotype was found a few times. This chain connects TRBV28 to TRBJ2-5, with 8 nucleotides matching TRBD2. Germline CDR1 and CDR2: MDHEN and SYDVKM. V was pared by 5 bases and J by 5 bases, with 13 bases of the junction left unmatched. The CDR3 has 16 amino acids. Here the CDR3 reads CASSHHSGAVRETQYF. Here the CDR3 DNA reads TGTGCCAGCAGTCACCATAGCGGGGCGGTACGGGAGACCCAGTACTTC.

This clonotype has ten or more counts. The V gene is TRBV20-1, the J gene TRBJ2-1; D is undetermined. The CDR3 extends over 16 amino acids. The V end lost 5 bases, the J end lost 1 base, and 18 bases lay between the germline ends. Germline V gives CDR1 DFQATT, CDR2 SNEGSKA (reference sequence). CDR3 sequence (DNA): TGCAGTGCTCCCGACCGAACCCAGGTTTCCTACAATGAGCAGTTCTTC. As protein: CSAPDRTQVSYNEQFF.

There are many counts of this clonotype. V usage is TRBV20-1 and J usage is TRBJ2-1, with D unclear. CDR3 length: 14 residues. The V and J ends lost 6 bases and 0 bases respectively, with 12 bases between them. Germline V lookup: CDR1 DFQATT, CDR2 SNEGSKA (reference sequence). CDR3 nucleotide sequence: TGCAGTGCCAGTGCCGCGAGCTCCTACAATGAGCAGTTCTTC. It is translated as CSASAASSYNEQFF.

This clonotype was seen ten or more times. The chain uses TRBV6-5 and TRBJ2-3; 9 positions match TRBD2. There are 15 residues in the CDR3. The junction had 2 bases not matched to a gene; V was cut back by 0 bases and J by 4 bases. From germline, CDR1 is MNHEY and CDR2 SVGAGI. CDR3 residues: CASSYSGGGADTQYF. The CDR3 bases are TGTGCCAGCAGTTACTCTGGCGGGGGGGCAGATACGCAGTATTTT.

This sequence joins TRBV6-6 and TRBJ2-7, with D possibly matching TRBD2 (6 bases). This CDR3 is 18 amino acids long. V gave up 0 bases and J gave up 3 bases, with 21 bases separating them. The germline gives CDR1 MNHNY, CDR2 SVGAGI (reference sequence). The CDR3 region has the DNA TGTGCCAGCAGTTACTCGCGACAACGGGACTCACTTCACTACGAGCAGTACTTC. This translates into CASSYSRQRDSLHYEQYF.